These T cell receptor beta chains were read from a single sample in a study of T cell repertoires in cytomegalovirus infection. TCRdb passed the reads through MiXCR, listing each CDR3 protein once. This sample carries hundreds of thousands of distinct CDR3 sequences, 20% to 25% of them seen once, and the ten largest clones take 6.5% to 10%. The specimen sequenced was CD8+ T cells from PBMCs. The receptors were gathered from a human donor in good health (CMV status not recorded). Some clones in this sample may be carry-over from other donors' samples. Both conserved end residues are part of each CDR3. Each record gives: CDR3 DNA, CDR3 protein, clone size, V gene, J gene, D gene. D genes are given only for firm matches. Some rows mark clone size as missing; the rest say once, few, many or name a class of expanded clone.

DNA: TGTGCCAGCAGTTCCTGGACAGGGAGTACCACAGATACGCAGTATTTT; CDR3: CASSSWTGSTTDTQYF; size: few; V: TRBV12-3/TRBV12-4; J: TRBJ2-3; D: TRBD1
DNA: TGTGCCAGCACCCTAGGGGCTAGTCCCTACGAGCAGTACTTC; CDR3: CASTLGASPYEQYF; size: many; V: TRBV7-9; J: TRBJ2-7; D: NA
DNA: TGTGCCAGCAGTTACTCGGGTAGCATGGAGACCCAGTACTTC; CDR3: CASSYSGSMETQYF; size: many; V: TRBV6-5; J: TRBJ2-5; D: NA
DNA: TGTGCCAGCAGTTTAATAGCGTTTCAAGAGACCCAGTACTTC; CDR3: CASSLIAFQETQYF; size: many; V: TRBV12-3/TRBV12-4; J: TRBJ2-5; D: NA
DNA: TGTGCCAGCAGTTCCAACCGGGCGGGCAATGAGCAGTTCTTC; CDR3: CASSSNRAGNEQFF; size: NA; V: TRBV6-1; J: TRBJ2-1; D: NA
DNA: TGCAGTGCTATGAACTGGGATCAAGAGACCCAGTACTTC; CDR3: CSAMNWDQETQYF; size: many; V: TRBV20-1; J: TRBJ2-5; D: NA
DNA: TGTGCCAGCAACGACAGGATCACAGATACGCAGTATTTT; CDR3: CASNDRITDTQYF; size: NA; V: TRBV25-1; J: TRBJ2-3; D: NA
DNA: TGCGCCAGCAGTGAAGGACTAGCGGGGGGAGATACGCAGTATTTT; CDR3: CASSEGLAGGDTQYF; size: NA; V: TRBV10-2; J: TRBJ2-3; D: TRBD2
DNA: TGTGCCATCAGTGCCTCCACCCGACTAGCGGGGGGGAATAATGAGCAGTTCTTC; CDR3: CAISASTRLAGGNNEQFF; size: few; V: TRBV10-3; J: TRBJ2-1; D: TRBD2
DNA: TGTGCCAGTGGGGGGGACAGTCGCACAGATACGCAGTATTTT; CDR3: CASGGDSRTDTQYF; size: NA; V: TRBV6-5; J: TRBJ2-3; D: NA
DNA: TGTGCCAGCAGTCACGACACCTCTGGAAACACCATATATTTT; CDR3: CASSHDTSGNTIYF; size: many; V: TRBV6-5; J: TRBJ1-3; D: NA
DNA: TGCAGCGTTGAAGGGTGGTGGGAGAGCTCCTACAATGAGCAGTTCTTC; CDR3: CSVEGWWESSYNEQFF; size: NA; V: TRBV29-1; J: TRBJ2-1; D: NA
DNA: TGTGCCAGCAGCTTATGGGTGAACACTGAAGCTTTCTTT; CDR3: CASSLWVNTEAFF; size: many; V: TRBV7-2; J: TRBJ1-1; D: NA
DNA: TGTGCCAGCAGCTTAGCGTGGGGGGGGCCGGTAGAGACCCAGTACTTC; CDR3: CASSLAWGGPVETQYF; size: NA; V: TRBV7-6; J: TRBJ2-5; D: NA
DNA: TGTGCCACTCCTTCCAGAGGAGGGGGGGAACCGAACACCGGGGAGCTGTTTTTT; CDR3: CATPSRGGGEPNTGELFF; size: NA; V: TRBV6-6; J: TRBJ2-2; D: NA
DNA: TGTGCCAGCAGTGAGTTCGGGGCTACAAGCACAGATACGCAGTATTTT; CDR3: CASSEFGATSTDTQYF; size: NA; V: TRBV6-4; J: TRBJ2-3; D: NA
DNA: TGTGCCAGCAGCCCACAGGCCTGGGAGGAAAAACTGTTTTTT; CDR3: CASSPQAWEEKLFF; size: many; V: TRBV7-8; J: TRBJ1-4; D: NA
DNA: TGTGCCAGCAGTTTAGCCCAGGCCACCGGGGAGCTGTTTTTT; CDR3: CASSLAQATGELFF; size: few; V: TRBV28; J: TRBJ2-2; D: NA
DNA: TGTGCCAGCAGCCACCGGGACACCTTACCCTACGAGCAGTACTTC; CDR3: CASSHRDTLPYEQYF; size: NA; V: TRBV3-1; J: TRBJ2-7; D: NA
DNA: TGTGCCAGCCATTCTGGAACAAGTAACCAAGAGACCCAGTACTTC; CDR3: CASHSGTSNQETQYF; size: NA; V: TRBV28; J: TRBJ2-5; D: NA
DNA: TGTGCCAGCAGCATGGACAGGGGGGAGTTGTTCTTC; CDR3: CASSMDRGELFF; size: many; V: TRBV7-6; J: TRBJ2-1; D: TRBD1
DNA: TGTGCCAGCAGCCCGGGGGGAGGAGAGACCCAGTACTTC; CDR3: CASSPGGGETQYF; size: many; V: TRBV7-8; J: TRBJ2-5; D: TRBD2
DNA: TGTGCCAGCAGCCCAGTGGGGGCCACCGGGGAGCTGTTTTTT; CDR3: CASSPVGATGELFF; size: many; V: TRBV7-9; J: TRBJ2-2; D: NA
DNA: TGTGCCAGCAGCGCAAAACTAGCGGGGGGCCCCAAAGATACGCAGTATTTT; CDR3: CASSAKLAGGPKDTQYF; size: few; V: TRBV7-9; J: TRBJ2-3; D: TRBD2
DNA: TGTGCCAGCAGCCAAGCACCGGTTACAGGGAGTGGTGGCTACACCTTC; CDR3: CASSQAPVTGSGGYTF; size: NA; V: TRBV4-2; J: TRBJ1-2; D: NA
DNA: TGTGCCAGCAGTTACCTGGGGGATACTGAAGCTTTCTTT; CDR3: CASSYLGDTEAFF; size: NA; V: TRBV6-5; J: TRBJ1-1; D: NA
DNA: TGTGCCAGCAGTTTATTACTTAAAGATACGCAGTATTTT; CDR3: CASSLLLKDTQYF; size: many; V: TRBV28; J: TRBJ2-3; D: NA
DNA: TGTGCCACCAGACCGGGCCGAGGGAACACTGAAGCTTTCTTT; CDR3: CATRPGRGNTEAFF; size: NA; V: TRBV24-1; J: TRBJ1-1; D: NA
DNA: TGTGCCAGCAGCCCACAGGGTCGCTCCTACAATGAGCAGTTCTTC; CDR3: CASSPQGRSYNEQFF; size: many; V: TRBV7-9; J: TRBJ2-1; D: NA
DNA: TGCGCCAGCAGTCAAACAGGGTCCGGGGAGCTGTTTTTT; CDR3: CASSQTGSGELFF; size: NA; V: TRBV23-1; J: TRBJ2-2; D: NA
DNA: TGTGCCAGCAGCTTACAGGGGCCTTTGGATGAGCAGTTCTTC; CDR3: CASSLQGPLDEQFF; size: many; V: TRBV7-9; J: TRBJ2-1; D: NA
DNA: TGTGCCAGCAGTTTCCCGGGACAGGGTATCCTTGAAGCTTTCTTT; CDR3: CASSFPGQGILEAFF; size: many; V: TRBV28; J: TRBJ1-1; D: TRBD1
DNA: TGCAGCGTTGTGGACGGGGTATATGGCTACACCTTC; CDR3: CSVVDGVYGYTF; size: NA; V: TRBV29-1; J: TRBJ1-2; D: NA
DNA: TGCGCCAGCAGTGATTGGACAGGAGGCACCGGGGAGCTGTTTTTT; CDR3: CASSDWTGGTGELFF; size: few; V: TRBV10-1; J: TRBJ2-2; D: TRBD1
DNA: TGTGCCAGCAGCCGTCGTCCTGTCACGGGCACTGAAGCTTTCTTT; CDR3: CASSRRPVTGTEAFF; size: few; V: TRBV27; J: TRBJ1-1; D: NA
DNA: TGTGCCAGCAGCTCGCCCTGGTGGGGGGCGCGGTCCTACGAGCAGTACTTC; CDR3: CASSSPWWGARSYEQYF; size: NA; V: TRBV7-9; J: TRBJ2-7; D: NA
DNA: TGTGCCAGCAGACATCCGCCGCGACAGGGACCTTATGGCTACACCTTC; CDR3: CASRHPPRQGPYGYTF; size: NA; V: TRBV7-3; J: TRBJ1-2; D: TRBD1
DNA: TGCAGTGCTAGAGATCGCGGAGGGGAGACAGGGAGGACAGATACGCAGTATTTT; CDR3: CSARDRGGETGRTDTQYF; size: few; V: TRBV20-1; J: TRBJ2-3; D: NA
DNA: TGTGCCAGCAGCTTACAAATGTCTGGGGCCAACGTCCTGACTTTC; CDR3: CASSLQMSGANVLTF; size: NA; V: TRBV11-2; J: TRBJ2-6; D: NA
DNA: TGTGCCAGCAGCCCCGGAGGAGTGTCACCCCTCCACTTT; CDR3: CASSPGGVSPLHF; size: few; V: TRBV27; J: TRBJ1-6; D: NA
DNA: TGTGCTAGTGGTTTGGTAATTGGGTCATTAACAGGGCTGGACACTGAAGCTTTCTTT; CDR3: CASGLVIGSLTGLDTEAFF; size: NA; V: TRBV12-5; J: TRBJ1-1; D: NA
DNA: TGTGCCAGCAGCGGCAGCGACAGGGTTCGGGATGGCTACACCTTC; CDR3: CASSGSDRVRDGYTF; size: NA; V: TRBV7-9; J: TRBJ1-2; D: TRBD1